This T cell receptor (beta chain) was documented in a study of cytomegalovirus exposure and HLA in healthy donors. Study-wide points: The TCR clusters that emerged in the first cohort tended, a later analysis found, to co-occur in the 120 or so validation repertoires. Cytomegalovirus association was assigned to approximately 160 TCR beta chains.

The CDR3 is 13 residues long. CDR1 and CDR2 (germline): MNHNS, SASEGT. V was cut by 8 bases and J by 3 bases, with 14 bases left in between. For this clone: Its antigen is not identified.

Sequenced by immunoSEQ multiplex PCR; TCRdb stores in-frame clones only, minus some. In the table there are about 160,000 clones, over 85% of which are singletons. The sequence derives from a man aged 18 to 35 in good health and CMV-seropositive. The rearrangement uses TRBV6-1 and TRBJ2-7; no firm D call. Sequenced: PBMCs. CDR3 nucleotide sequence: TGTGCCAGCTCGAAGCCTCCTCTCTACGAGCAGTACTTC. It encodes CASSKPPLYEQYF.